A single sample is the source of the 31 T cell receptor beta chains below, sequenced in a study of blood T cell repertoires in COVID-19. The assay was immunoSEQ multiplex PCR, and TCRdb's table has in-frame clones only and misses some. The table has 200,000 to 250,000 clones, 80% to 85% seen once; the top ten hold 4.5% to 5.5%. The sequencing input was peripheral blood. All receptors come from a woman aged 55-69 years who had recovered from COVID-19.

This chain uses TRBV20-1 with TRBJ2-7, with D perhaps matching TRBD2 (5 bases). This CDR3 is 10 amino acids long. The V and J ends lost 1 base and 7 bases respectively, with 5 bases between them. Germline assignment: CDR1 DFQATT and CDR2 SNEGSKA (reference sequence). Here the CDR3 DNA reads TGCAGTGCTAGAGCGGGGGAGCAGTACTTC. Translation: CSARAGEQYF.

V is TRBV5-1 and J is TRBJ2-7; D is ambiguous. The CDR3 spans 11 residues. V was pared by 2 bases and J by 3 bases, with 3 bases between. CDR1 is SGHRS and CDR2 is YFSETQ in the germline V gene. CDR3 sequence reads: CASSFNYEQYF. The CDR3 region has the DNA TGCGCCAGCAGCTTCAACTACGAGCAGTACTTC. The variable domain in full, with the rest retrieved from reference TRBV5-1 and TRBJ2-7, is KAGVTQTPRYLIKTRGQQVTLSCSPISGHRSVSWYQQTPGQGLQFLFEYFSETQRNKGNFPGRFSGRQFSNSRSEMNVSTLELGDSALYLCASSFNYEQYFGPGTRLTVT.

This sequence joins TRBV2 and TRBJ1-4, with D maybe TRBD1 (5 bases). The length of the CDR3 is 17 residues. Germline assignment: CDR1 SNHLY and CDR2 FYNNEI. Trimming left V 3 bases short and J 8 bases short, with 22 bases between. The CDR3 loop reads CASSDRLVGGVKEKLFF. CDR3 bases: TGTGCCAGCAGTGATAGGTTAGTCGGAGGGGTGAAAGAAAAACTGTTTTTT.

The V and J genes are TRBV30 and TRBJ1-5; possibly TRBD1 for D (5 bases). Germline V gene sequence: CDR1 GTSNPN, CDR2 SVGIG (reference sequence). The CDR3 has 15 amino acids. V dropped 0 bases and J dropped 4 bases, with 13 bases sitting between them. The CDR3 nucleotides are TGTGCCTGGAGTGTACGGGGGTTAGGGAATCAGCCCCAGCATTTT. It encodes CAWSVRGLGNQPQHF.

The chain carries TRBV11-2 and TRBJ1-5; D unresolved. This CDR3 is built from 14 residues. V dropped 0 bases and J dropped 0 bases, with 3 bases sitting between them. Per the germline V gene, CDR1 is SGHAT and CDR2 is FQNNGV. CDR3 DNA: TGTGCCAGCAGCTTAGACAGTAGCAATCAGCCCCAGCATTTT. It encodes CASSLDSSNQPQHF. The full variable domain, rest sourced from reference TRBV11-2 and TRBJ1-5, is EAGVAQSPRYKIIEKRQSVAFWCNPISGHATLYWYQQILGQGPKLLIQFQNNGVVDDSQLPKDRFSAERLKGVDSTLKIQPAKLEDSAVYLCASSLDSSNQPQHFGDGTRLSIL.

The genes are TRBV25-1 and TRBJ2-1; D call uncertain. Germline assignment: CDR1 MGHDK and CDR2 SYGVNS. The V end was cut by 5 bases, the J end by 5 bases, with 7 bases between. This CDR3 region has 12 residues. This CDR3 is CASSLEDNEQFF. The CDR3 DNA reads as TGTGCCAGCAGTTTAGAAGACAATGAGCAGTTCTTC. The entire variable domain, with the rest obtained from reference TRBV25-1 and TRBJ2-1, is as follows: EADIYQTPRYLVIGTGKKITLECSQTMGHDKMYWYQQDPGMELHLIHYSYGVNSTEKGDLSSESTVSRIRTEHFPLTLESARPSHTSQYLCASSLEDNEQFFGPGTRLTVL.

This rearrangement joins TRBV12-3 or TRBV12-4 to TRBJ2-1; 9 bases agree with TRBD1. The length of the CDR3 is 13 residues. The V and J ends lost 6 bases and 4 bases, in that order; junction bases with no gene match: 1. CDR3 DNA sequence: TGTGCCAGCAGGACAGGGGGTTACAATGAGCAGTTCTTC. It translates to CASRTGGYNEQFF.

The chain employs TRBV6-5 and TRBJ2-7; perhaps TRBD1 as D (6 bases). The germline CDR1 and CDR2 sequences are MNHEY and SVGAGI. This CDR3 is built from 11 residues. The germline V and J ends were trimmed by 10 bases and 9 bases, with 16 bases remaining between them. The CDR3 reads CATGDGGGQYF. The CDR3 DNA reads TGTGCCACCGGAGATGGGGGCGGGCAGTACTTC.

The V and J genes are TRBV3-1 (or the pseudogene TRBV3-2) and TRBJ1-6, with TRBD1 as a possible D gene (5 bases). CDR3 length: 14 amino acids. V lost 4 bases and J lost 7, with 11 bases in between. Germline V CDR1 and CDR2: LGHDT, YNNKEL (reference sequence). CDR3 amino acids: CASSPGHQNSPLHF. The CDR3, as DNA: TGTGCCAGCAGCCCTGGACACCAAAATTCACCCCTCCACTTT.

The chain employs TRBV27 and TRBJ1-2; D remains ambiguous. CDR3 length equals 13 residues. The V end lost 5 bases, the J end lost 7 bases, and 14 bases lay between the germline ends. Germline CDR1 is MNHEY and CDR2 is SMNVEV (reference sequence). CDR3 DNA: TGTGCCAGCAGTCCCTCCCGTACCGGTGGCTACACCTTC. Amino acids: CASSPSRTGGYTF.

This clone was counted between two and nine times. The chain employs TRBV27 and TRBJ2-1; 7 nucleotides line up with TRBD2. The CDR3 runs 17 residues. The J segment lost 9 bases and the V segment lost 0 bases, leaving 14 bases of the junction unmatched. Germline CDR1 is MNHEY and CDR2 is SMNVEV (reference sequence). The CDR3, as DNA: TGTGCCAGCAGTTTATCGGTTGGGGCGGGGGATCGGGGTGAGCAGTTCTTC. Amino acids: CASSLSVGAGDRGEQFF.

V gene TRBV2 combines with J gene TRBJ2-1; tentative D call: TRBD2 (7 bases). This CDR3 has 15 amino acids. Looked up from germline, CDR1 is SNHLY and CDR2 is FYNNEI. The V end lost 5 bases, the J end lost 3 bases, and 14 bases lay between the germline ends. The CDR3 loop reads CASSRTGGRYNEQFF. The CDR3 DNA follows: TGTGCCAGCAGTCGAACCGGGGGGCGCTACAATGAGCAGTTCTTC.

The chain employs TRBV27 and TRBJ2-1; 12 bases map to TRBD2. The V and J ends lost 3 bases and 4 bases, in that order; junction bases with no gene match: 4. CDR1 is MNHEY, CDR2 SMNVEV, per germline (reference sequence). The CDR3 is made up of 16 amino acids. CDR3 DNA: TGTGCCAGCAGTTTCGCTAGCGGGGGGGGTTACAATGAGCAGTTCTTC. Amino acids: CASSFASGGGYNEQFF.

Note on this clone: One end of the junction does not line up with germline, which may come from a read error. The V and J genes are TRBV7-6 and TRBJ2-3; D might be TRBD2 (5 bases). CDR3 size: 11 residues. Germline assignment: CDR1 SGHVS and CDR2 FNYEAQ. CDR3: CASSYIRETFF. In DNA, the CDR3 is TGTGCCAGCAGCTACATACGGGAAACCTTTTTT.

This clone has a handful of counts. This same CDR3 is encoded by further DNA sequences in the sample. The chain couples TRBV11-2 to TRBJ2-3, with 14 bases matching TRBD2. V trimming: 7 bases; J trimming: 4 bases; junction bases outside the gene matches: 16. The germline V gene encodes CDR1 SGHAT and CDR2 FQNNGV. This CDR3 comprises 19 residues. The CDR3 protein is CASTPRGRGTSGGADTQYF. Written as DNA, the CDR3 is TGTGCCAGCACTCCAAGGGGTCGGGGGACTAGCGGGGGAGCAGATACGCAGTATTTT.

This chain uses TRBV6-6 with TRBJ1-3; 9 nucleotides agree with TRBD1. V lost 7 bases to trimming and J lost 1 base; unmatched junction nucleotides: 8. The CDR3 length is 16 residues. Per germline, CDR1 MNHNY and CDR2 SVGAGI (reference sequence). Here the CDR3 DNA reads TGTGCCAGCAAGGGACAGGGTGAAAAATCTGGAAACACCATATATTTT. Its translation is CASKGQGEKSGNTIYF.

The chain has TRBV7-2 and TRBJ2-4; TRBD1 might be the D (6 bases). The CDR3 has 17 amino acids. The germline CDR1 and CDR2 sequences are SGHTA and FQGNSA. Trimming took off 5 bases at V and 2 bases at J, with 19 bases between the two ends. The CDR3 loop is CASSLIAGVLTKNIQYF. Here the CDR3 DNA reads TGTGCCAGCAGCCTTATAGCAGGGGTTCTAACCAAAAACATTCAGTACTTC.

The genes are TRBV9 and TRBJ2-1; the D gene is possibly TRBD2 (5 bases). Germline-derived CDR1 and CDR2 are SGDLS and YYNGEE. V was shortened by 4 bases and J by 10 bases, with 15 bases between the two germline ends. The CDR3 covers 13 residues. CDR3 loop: CASSPQDSIEQFF. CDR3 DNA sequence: TGTGCCAGCAGCCCTCAGGACTCGATCGAGCAGTTCTTC.

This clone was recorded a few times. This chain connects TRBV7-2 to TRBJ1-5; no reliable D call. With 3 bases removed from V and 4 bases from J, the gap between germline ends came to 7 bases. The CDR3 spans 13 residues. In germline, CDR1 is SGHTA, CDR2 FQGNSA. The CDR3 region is CASSFRSNQPQHF. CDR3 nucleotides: TGTGCCAGCAGCTTTAGGAGTAATCAGCCCCAGCATTTT.

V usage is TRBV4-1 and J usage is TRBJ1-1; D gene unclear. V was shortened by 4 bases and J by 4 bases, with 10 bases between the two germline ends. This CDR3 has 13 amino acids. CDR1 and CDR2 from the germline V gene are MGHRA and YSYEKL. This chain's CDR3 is CASSPRPGTEAFF. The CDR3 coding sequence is TGCGCCAGCAGCCCAAGGCCGGGCACTGAAGCTTTCTTT.

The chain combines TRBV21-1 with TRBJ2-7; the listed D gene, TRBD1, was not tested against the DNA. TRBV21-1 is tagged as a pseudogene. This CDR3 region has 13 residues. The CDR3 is CASSKWATYEQYF. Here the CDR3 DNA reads TGTGCCAGCAGCAAATGGGCAACCTACGAGCAGTACTTC.

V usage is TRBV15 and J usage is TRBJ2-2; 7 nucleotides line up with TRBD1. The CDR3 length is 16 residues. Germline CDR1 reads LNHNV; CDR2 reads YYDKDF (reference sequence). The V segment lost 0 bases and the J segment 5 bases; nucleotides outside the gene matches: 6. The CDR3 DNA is TGTGCCACCAGCAGAGATAACAGGGGTTTGACCGGGGAGCTGTTTTTT. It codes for CATSRDNRGLTGELFF.

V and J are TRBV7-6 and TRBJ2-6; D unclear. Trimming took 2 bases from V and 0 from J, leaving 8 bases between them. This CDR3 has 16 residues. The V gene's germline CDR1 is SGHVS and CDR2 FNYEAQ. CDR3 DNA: TGTGCCAGCAGCTTACAGGCGTACTCTGGGGCCAACGTCCTGACTTTC. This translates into CASSLQAYSGANVLTF.

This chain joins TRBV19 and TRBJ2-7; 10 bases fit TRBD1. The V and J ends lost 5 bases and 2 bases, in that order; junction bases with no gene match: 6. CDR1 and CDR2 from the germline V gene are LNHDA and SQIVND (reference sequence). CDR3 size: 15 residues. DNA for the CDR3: TGTGCCAGTAGTCCCTATGGGACAGGGGCCTACGAGCAGTACTTC. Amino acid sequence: CASSPYGTGAYEQYF.

The CDR3 region is CASSPDRVGTEAFF. As DNA, the CDR3 is TGTGCCAGCAGTCCCGACAGGGTGGGGACTGAAGCTTTCTTT. The gene calls are TRBV6-5 and TRBJ1-1; 7 bases fit TRBD1. The V gene's germline CDR1 is MNHEY and CDR2 SVGAGI. The junction had 8 bases not matched to a gene; V was cut back by 5 bases and J by 5 bases. The CDR3 is 14 amino acids.

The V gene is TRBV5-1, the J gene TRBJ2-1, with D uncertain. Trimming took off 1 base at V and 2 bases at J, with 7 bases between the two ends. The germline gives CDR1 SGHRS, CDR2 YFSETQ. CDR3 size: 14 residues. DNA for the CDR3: TGCGCCAGCAGCTTGACACAACCCTACAATGAGCAGTTCTTC. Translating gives CASSLTQPYNEQFF.

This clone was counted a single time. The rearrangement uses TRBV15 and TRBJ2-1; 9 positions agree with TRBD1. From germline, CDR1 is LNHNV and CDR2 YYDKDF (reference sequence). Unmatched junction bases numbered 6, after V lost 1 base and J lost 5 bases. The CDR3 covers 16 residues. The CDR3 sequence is CATSRGTGQGNNEQFF. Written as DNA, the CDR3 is TGTGCCACCAGCAGAGGCACGGGACAGGGTAACAATGAGCAGTTCTTC.

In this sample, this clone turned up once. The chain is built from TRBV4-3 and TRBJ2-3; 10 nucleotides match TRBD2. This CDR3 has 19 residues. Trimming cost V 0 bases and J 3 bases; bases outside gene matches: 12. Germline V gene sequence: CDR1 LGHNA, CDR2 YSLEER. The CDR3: CASSQEAVASGGGTDTQYF. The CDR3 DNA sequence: TGCGCCAGCAGCCAAGAGGCCGTGGCTAGCGGGGGTGGTACAGATACGCAGTATTTT.

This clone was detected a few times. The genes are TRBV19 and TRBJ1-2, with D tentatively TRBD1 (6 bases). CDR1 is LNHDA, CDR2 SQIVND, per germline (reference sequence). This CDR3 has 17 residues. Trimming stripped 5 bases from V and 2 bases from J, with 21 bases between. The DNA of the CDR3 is TGTGCCAGTAGTCCCAGAAGAACCGGGACAAGGAACTATGGCTACACCTTC. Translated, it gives CASSPRRTGTRNYGYTF.

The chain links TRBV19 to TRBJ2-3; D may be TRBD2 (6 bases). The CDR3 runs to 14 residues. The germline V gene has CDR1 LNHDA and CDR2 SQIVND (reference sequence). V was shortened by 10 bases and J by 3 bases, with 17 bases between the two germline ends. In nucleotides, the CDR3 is TGTGCCACCCGGGGGTTTTCCCTTACAGATACGCAGTATTTT. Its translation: CATRGFSLTDTQYF.

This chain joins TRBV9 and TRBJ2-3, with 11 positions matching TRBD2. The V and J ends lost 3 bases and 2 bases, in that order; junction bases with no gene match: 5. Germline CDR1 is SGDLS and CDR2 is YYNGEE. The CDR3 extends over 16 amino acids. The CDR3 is CASSDPSGGFTDTQYF. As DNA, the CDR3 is TGTGCCAGCAGCGACCCTAGCGGGGGGTTCACAGATACGCAGTATTTT.